This TCR beta chain was profiled in a study of T cells in Graves' hyperthyroidism and ophthalmopathy. The length of the CDR3 is 12 residues. Trimming shortened V by 4 bases and J by 9 bases, and 14 bases separated the two germline ends. Germline CDR1 reads SGHRS; CDR2 reads YFSETQ. General observations from the study: Patients with ophthalmopathy were separated from those with stable hyperthyroidism by a 13 V-J model. Model output signaled ophthalmopathy a median around 6.9 months ahead of onset.

Amplified TCR beta CDR3 regions came from RNA transcripts. During a first-round RT-PCR of the TCR CDR3, the HTBI primer set was used. TCRdb called the multiplex PCR reads again in MiXCR, with one record for every CDR3 protein. The sample holds 89,000 or so distinct CDR3 sequences, roughly 39% seen once. In the case of this clonotype: Its antigen remains unidentified.

What was sequenced was peripheral blood or thyroid tissue (not recorded which). The chain recombines TRBV5-1 with TRBJ2-7; either TRBD1 or TRBD2 may supply D (5 bases each). This clonotype was obtained from a woman aged 25 to 45 with Graves' hyperthyroidism. The CDR3 region has the DNA TGCGCCAGCAGCGTGACGGGACCCGGGCAGTACTTC. Encoded protein: CASSVTGPGQYF.